This T cell receptor beta chain is drawn from a study of blood T cell repertoires in COVID-19. Only in-frame clones appear in the TCRdb table, and some are missing; sequencing was by immunoSEQ multiplex PCR. Among 110,000 to 150,000 clones, 85% were seen once, and the ten largest hold around 6.2%. CDR3 length equals 13 residues. CDR1 is SGHKS and CDR2 is YYEKEE in the germline V gene (reference sequence). Trimming pared 1 base from V and 8 bases from J, leaving 10 bases between. The material sequenced was PBMCs or T cells enriched from blood (not recorded which). This sequence originates from a woman in her forties who had recovered from COVID-19. The rearrangement links TRBV5-5 to TRBJ1-3; weak D call: TRBD1 (5 bases). The DNA for the CDR3 is TGTGCCAGCAGCTTGCCTCAGGGATACACCATATATTTT. It is translated as CASSLPQGYTIYF.